The 5 T cell receptor beta chains listed next were all sequenced from one sample in a study of cytomegalovirus exposure and HLA in healthy donors. Primers: 60 Vbeta forward and 13 Jbeta reverse. The data were produced by immunoSEQ multiplex PCR, yet TCRdb's version contains in-frame clones alone and is incomplete. The table records some 200,000 clones, approximately 82% of them present only once. Sequencing was done on a sample of PBMCs. The receptors come from a woman under 30 in good health and CMV-seronegative.

The chain recombines TRBV4-3 with TRBJ2-1, with 16 bases identical to TRBD2. Trimming cost V 4 bases and J 6 bases; bases outside gene matches: 6. The CDR3 loop spans 17 amino acids. CDR1 and CDR2 (germline): LGHNA, YSLEER. CDR3: CASSLGLAGGFGNEQFF. Written as DNA, the CDR3 is TGCGCCAGCAGCCTGGGACTAGCGGGAGGGTTTGGCAATGAGCAGTTCTTC.

The J gene is TRBJ2-5, the V gene TRBV28; 8 bases align to TRBD2. The tail of the sequence fits TRBJ2-7 better, so the J call may be wrong. The CDR3 runs to 15 residues. Germline values: CDR1 MDHEN, CDR2 SYDVKM. DNA of the CDR3: TGTGCCAGCCCGCCTAGCGGGCCGGGTTCCTACGAGCAGTACTTC. Amino acids: CASPPSGPGSYEQYF.

This chain links TRBV10-2 with TRBJ2-7, with TRBD2 matching 7 bases. Trimming took 10 bases from V and 5 from J; bases not matched to a gene: 26. The CDR3 is 18 residues long. Germline V gene lookup returns CDR1 WSHSY and CDR2 SAAADI. The CDR3 loop is CATSGEGSSIAFIHEQYV. In DNA form, the CDR3 reads TGCGCCACCTCTGGGGAGGGGAGCTCCATCGCATTCATCCACGAGCAGTACGTC.

This rearrangement joins TRBV27 to TRBJ1-1, with D tentatively TRBD1 (6 bases). The CDR3 is 12 amino acids. Per the germline V gene, CDR1 is MNHEY and CDR2 is SMNVEV (reference sequence). The V gene lost 5 bases and the J gene lost 11 bases, with 15 bases spanning the gap. The CDR3 DNA sequence: TGTGCCAGCAGTCGGCGGGAGGGGGAGGCTTTCTTT. Its protein product is CASSRREGEAFF.

The V gene is TRBV4-3, the J gene TRBJ2-1, with D tentatively TRBD2 (9 bases). Germline CDR1 reads LGHNA; CDR2 reads YSLEER. The CDR3 has 16 amino acids. Trimming removed 5 bases from V and 7 bases from J, with 21 bases in between. DNA for the CDR3: TGCGCCAGCAGCTCCCAGGGGGCGGGAGGGCCAAATGAGCAGTTCTTC. This translates into CASSSQGAGGPNEQFF.